This TCR beta chain was documented in a study of blood T cell repertoires in COVID-19. Study-wide context: Collection of acute and convalescent COVID-19 samples took place in the United States, Italy and Spain.

Per germline, CDR1 LNHNV and CDR2 YYDKDF (reference sequence). The CDR3 spans 17 residues. J gave up 5 bases and V 4 bases, and 15 bases lay outside the gene matches. Using immunoSEQ multiplex PCR, the repertoire was profiled, and TCRdb retains in-frame clones only, with some absent. The sample includes hundreds of thousands of clones, 70% to 90% of them seen just once. The rearrangement uses TRBV15 and TRBJ2-5, with 8 bases lining up with TRBD1. The TCR comes from a man aged 45-60 years with active or convalescent COVID-19. Sample: peripheral blood. Here the CDR3 DNA reads TGTGCCACCAGCATCGGGACAGGCGACACCCGCCGGGAGACCCAGTACTTC. Amino acid sequence: CATSIGTGDTRRETQYF.